The clone carrying this TCR beta chain occurred a few times. The antigen is undetermined. Trimming pared 0 bases from V and 6 bases from J, leaving 18 bases between. This CDR3 has 16 residues. Germline V gives CDR1 DFQATT, CDR2 SNEGSKA (reference sequence). This sample was included in a study of CD8+CD57+ T cells in acquired aplastic anemia. Study details: Mean yield of DNA from sorted CD4+ and CD8+ cells was about 3.2 ug. Findings and limits, study-wide: The same twenty-nine CD8+ CDR3 sequences occurred in patients and in controls.

Sequenced patients had shown CD8+CD57+ cell expansion by flow cytometry. Every patient had severe acquired aplastic anemia. Patients had undergone no therapy by the time their blood was sampled. Profiling of TCR beta VDJ combinations and CDR3 sequences used genomic DNA as template. TCRdb independently ran MiXCR on the reads; one entry per CDR3 protein. Found here are about 180,000 distinct CDR3 sequences, nearly 50% of them singletons; the top ten hold around 13%. This receptor was taken from a human donor with aplastic anemia. V usage is TRBV20-1 and J usage is TRBJ2-1; TRBD2 might be the D (7 bases). Sequenced sample: sorted CD4+, CD8+, or CD8+CD57+ T cells (not recorded which) from PBMCs. CDR3 region: CSARDLAGADLNEQFF. The CDR3, as DNA: TGCAGTGCTAGAGATCTTGCGGGGGCCGATCTCAATGAGCAGTTCTTC.